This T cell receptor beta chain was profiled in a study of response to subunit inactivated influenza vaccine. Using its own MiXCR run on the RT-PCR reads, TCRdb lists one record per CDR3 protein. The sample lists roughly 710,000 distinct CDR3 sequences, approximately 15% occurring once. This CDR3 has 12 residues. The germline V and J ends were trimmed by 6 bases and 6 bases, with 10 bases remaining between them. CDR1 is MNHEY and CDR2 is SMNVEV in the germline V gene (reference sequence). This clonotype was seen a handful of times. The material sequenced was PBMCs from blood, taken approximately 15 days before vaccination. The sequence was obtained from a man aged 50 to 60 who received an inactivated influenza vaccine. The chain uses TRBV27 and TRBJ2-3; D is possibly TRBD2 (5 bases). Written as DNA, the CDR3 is TGTGCCAGCAGAATGGGAGTTGATACGCAGTATTTT. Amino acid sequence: CASRMGVDTQYF.